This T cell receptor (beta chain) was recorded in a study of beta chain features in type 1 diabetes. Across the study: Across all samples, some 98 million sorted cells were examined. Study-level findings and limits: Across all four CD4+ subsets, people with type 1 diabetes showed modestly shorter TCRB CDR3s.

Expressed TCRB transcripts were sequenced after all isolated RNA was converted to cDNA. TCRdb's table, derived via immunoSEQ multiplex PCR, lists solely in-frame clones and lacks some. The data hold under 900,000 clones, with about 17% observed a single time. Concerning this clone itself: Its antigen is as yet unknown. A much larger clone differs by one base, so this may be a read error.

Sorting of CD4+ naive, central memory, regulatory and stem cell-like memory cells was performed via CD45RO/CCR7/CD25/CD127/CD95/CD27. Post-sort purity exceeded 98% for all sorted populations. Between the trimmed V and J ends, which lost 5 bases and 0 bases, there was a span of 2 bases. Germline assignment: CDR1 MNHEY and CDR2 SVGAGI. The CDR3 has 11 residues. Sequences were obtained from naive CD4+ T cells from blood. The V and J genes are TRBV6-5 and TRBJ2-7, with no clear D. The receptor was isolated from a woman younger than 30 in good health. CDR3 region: CASSASYEQYF. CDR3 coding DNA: TGTGCCAGCAGTGCCTCCTACGAGCAGTACTTC.